The present TCR beta chain was sequenced within a study of CD8+CD57+ T cells in acquired aplastic anemia. Study findings and constraints: CD8+ Simpson's diversity in patients was not significantly different from that in controls.

The length of the CDR3 is 13 residues. With 1 base removed from V and 3 bases from J, the gap between germline ends came to 7 bases. The template used for profiling TCR beta VDJ and CDR3 was genomic DNA. TCRdb ran MiXCR on the reads and lists one entry per CDR3 protein. The table lists 300,000 or so distinct CDR3 sequences, about three fifths of them singletons. Only patients with CD8+CD57+ cell expansion on flow cytometry were chosen for sequencing. This clonotype was recorded a few times. The target antigen is unknown. The chain joins TRBV12-3 or TRBV12-4 to TRBJ2-7; D is ambiguous. The specimen was sorted CD4+, CD8+, or CD8+CD57+ T cells (not recorded which) from PBMCs. The sequence came from a human donor with aplastic anemia. The CDR3 DNA is TGTGCCAGCAGTTTAGTTCTGGGCTACGAGCAGTACTTC. It yields the protein CASSLVLGYEQYF.